The rows below give T cell receptor beta chains drawn from one sample of a study of blood T cell repertoires in COVID-19. The method was immunoSEQ multiplex PCR; TCRdb's version includes in-frame clones alone and lacks a portion of them. Found here are approximately 120,000 clones, 90% of them singletons; the top ten hold around 1.1%. The sample consisted of peripheral blood. Receptors originate from a human donor in a cohort sampled during active COVID-19. CDR3s include the opening cysteine and the closing phenylalanine or tryptophan. The D gene is left open where the match is weak. The size of a clone is reported for some rows only, either as once, few or many, or as a class for expanded clones.

j_call | d_call | clone_size | cdr3_length | v_call | cdr3_aa | cdr3_nt
TRBJ2-1 | . | . | 13 | TRBV9 | CASSADSLSSQFF | TGTGCCAGCAGCGCAGACTCCTTGAGCAGTCAGTTCTTC
TRBJ2-2 | . | . | 12 | TRBV15 | CATSNREGGLFF | TGTGCCACCAGCAACCGCGAGGGTGGGCTGTTTTTT
TRBJ2-5 | TRBD2 | . | 16 | TRBV6-1 | CASSEPSGLVRETQYF | TGTGCCAGCAGTGAGCCATCGGGACTAGTGAGAGAAACCCAGTACTTC
TRBJ2-1 | . | once | 16 | TRBV7-2 | CASSFFGGELYNEQFF | TGTGCCAGCAGCTTTTTCGGGGGTGAACTCTACAATGAGCAGTTCTTC
TRBJ1-6 | . | . | 14 | TRBV27 | CASSRHSAGSPLHF | TGTGCCAGCAGTCGACACAGTGCTGGTTCACCCCTCCACTTT
TRBJ2-3 | . | . | 13 | TRBV6-5 | CASNLQGADTQYF | TGTGCCAGCAACCTACAGGGTGCAGATACGCAGTATTTT
TRBJ1-1 | . | once | 14 | TRBV19 | CASSIQGPNTEAFF | TGTGCCAGTAGTATCCAGGGGCCAAACACTGAAGCTTTCTTT
TRBJ2-1 | TRBD2 | . | 15 | TRBV27 | CASSINTGTSSEQFF | TGTGCCAGCAGCATTAACACCGGGACTAGCAGTGAGCAGTTCTTC
TRBJ1-2 | TRBD1 | . | 14 | TRBV18 | CASSPKAGGGGYTF | TGTGCCAGCTCCCCCAAGGCAGGGGGCGGGGGCTACACCTTC
TRBJ1-2 | . | . | 16 | TRBV21-1 | CASSKGGTGANYGYTF | TGTGCCAGCAGCAAAGGTGGTACAGGAGCTAACTATGGCTACACCTTC
TRBJ1-2 | TRBD1 | . | 14 | TRBV5-4 | CASSLGQGSNGYTF | TGTGCCAGCAGCCTGGGACAGGGGTCGAATGGCTACACCTTC
TRBJ2-7 | TRBD1 | . | 19 | TRBV4-3 | CASSQETGTGPSITYEQYF | TGCGCCAGCAGCCAAGAAACCGGGACAGGGCCCTCTATAACCTACGAGCAGTACTTC
TRBJ2-7 | TRBD2 | . | 16 | TRBV11-2 | CASSPPLAGGTYEQYF | TGTGCCAGCAGCCCCCCGCTAGCGGGGGGTACCTACGAGCAGTACTTC
TRBJ2-2 | TRBD1 | . | 13 | TRBV3-1/TRBV3-2 | CASSLGTGWKLFF | TGTGCCAGCAGCTTAGGGACAGGGTGGAAGCTGTTTTTT
TRBJ1-5 | . | . | 14 | TRBV2 | CASSVSGPDQPQHF | TGTGCCAGCAGTGTATCAGGTCCCGATCAGCCCCAGCATTTT
TRBJ1-5 | . | . | 15 | TRBV19 | CASSIGAASNQPQHF | TGTGCCAGTAGTATTGGCGCGGCTAGCAATCAGCCCCAGCATTTT
TRBJ2-1 | . | few | 14 | TRBV4-2 | CASSQDRGYNEQFF | TGTGCCAGCAGCCAAGATCGAGGGTACAATGAGCAGTTCTTC
TRBJ1-5 | . | few | 14 | TRBV5-4 | CASSSIDSNQPQHF | TGTGCCAGCAGCTCTATTGATAGCAATCAGCCCCAGCATTTT
TRBJ2-1 | TRBD2 | few | 16 | TRBV7-9 | CASSRGLAGGRGEQFF | TGTGCCAGCAGTCGAGGACTAGCGGGAGGTCGGGGTGAGCAGTTCTTC
TRBJ2-7 | . | . | 14 | TRBV7-8 | CASSSRFGVREQYF | TGTGCCAGCAGCTCCAGATTCGGGGTACGCGAGCAGTACTTC
TRBJ2-7 | . | . | 13 | TRBV2 | CASRDSILYEQYF | TGTGCCAGCAGGGACAGCATCCTCTACGAGCAGTACTTC
TRBJ1-1 | TRBD1 | . | 14 | TRBV28 | CASSRDRVNTEAFF | TGTGCCAGCAGCCGGGACAGAGTGAACACTGAAGCTTTCTTT
TRBJ1-6 | . | few | 12 | TRBV27 | CASSNGGSPLHF | TGTGCCAGCAGCAACGGGGGTTCGCCCCTCCACTTT
TRBJ2-7 | TRBD2 | . | 13 | TRBV7-2 | CASSPRGGYEQYF | TGTGCCAGCAGCCCTCGCGGGGGATACGAGCAGTACTTC
TRBJ2-7 | TRBD2 | . | 15 | TRBV7-6 | CASSASSGGRYEQYF | TGTGCCAGCAGCGCGTCTAGCGGGGGGCGCTACGAGCAGTACTTC
TRBJ1-3 | TRBD1 | . | 14 | TRBV2 | CASRLQGFGNTIYF | TGTGCCAGCAGATTACAGGGGTTTGGAAACACCATATATTTT
TRBJ2-1 | . | . | 13 | TRBV9 | CASSVAYYNEQFF | TGTGCCAGCAGCGTGGCTTACTACAATGAGCAGTTCTTC
TRBJ1-4 | . | . | 13 | TRBV18 | CASSALSLEKLFF | TGTGCCAGCTCAGCCTTGAGCCTCGAAAAACTGTTTTTT